The 18 T cell receptor beta chains given below trace back to one sample, sequenced in a study of CD8+CD57+ T cells in acquired aplastic anemia. Patients included in sequencing had previously demonstrated CD8+CD57+ cell expansion by flow cytometry. Profiling of TCR beta VDJ combinations and CDR3 sequences used genomic DNA as template. Using its own MiXCR run on the reads, TCRdb lists one record per CDR3 protein. This sample has 250,000 or so distinct CDR3 sequences, with 40% to 50% found just once. The material sequenced was sorted CD4+, CD8+, or CD8+CD57+ T cells (not recorded which) from PBMCs. These TCRs come from a human donor with aplastic anemia.

The CDR3 spells CSARVRQYF. CDR3 nucleotides: TGCAGTGCTAGAGTCAGACAGTACTTC. This sequence joins TRBV20-1 and TRBJ2-7; D unresolved. The germline gives CDR1 DFQATT, CDR2 SNEGSKA (reference sequence). The CDR3 contains 9 residues. The ends were cut back, 1 base at V and 10 bases at J, with 5 bases in the middle.

This clonotype has more than one count but fewer than ten. A much larger clone differs from this one at a single base, so this may be a read error. The chain uses TRBV19 and TRBJ2-3; 8 bases agree with TRBD1. This CDR3 spans 16 amino acids. CDR1 is LNHDA and CDR2 is SQIVND in the germline V gene (reference sequence). The CDR3 is CASSIGLAGGTDTQCF. DNA for the CDR3: TGTGCCAGTAGTATCGGGTTGGCAGGGGGCACAGATACGCAGTGTTTT.

Many counts were recorded for this clonotype. The chain combines TRBV20-1 with TRBJ2-7; possible D gene TRBD2, 6 bases. The length of the CDR3 is 14 residues. The V end lost 4 bases, the J end lost 2 bases, and 15 bases lay between the germline ends. Germline CDR1 is DFQATT and CDR2 is SNEGSKA (reference sequence). The CDR3 loop is CSATGTGITYEQYF. The CDR3, as DNA: TGCAGTGCTACCGGGACTGGAATTACCTACGAGCAGTACTTC.

V usage is TRBV29-1 and J usage is TRBJ2-7; 8 bases line up with TRBD1. Germline CDR1 is SQVTM and CDR2 is ANQGSEA. The CDR3 sequence is 13 residues long. The trim removed 7 bases at V and 1 base at J, leaving 6 bases unmatched. The CDR3 DNA sequence: TGCAGCGCCGGGACAGGACCTTCCTACGAGCAGTACTTC. Its translation is CSAGTGPSYEQYF.

Points on this clonotype: This may be a read error, as it is one base from a much larger clone. V usage is TRBV4-3 and J usage is TRBJ2-1; D gene unclear. V was clipped by 5 bases and J by 14 bases, with 25 bases between them. The CDR3 totals 15 residues. The germline gives CDR1 LGHNA, CDR2 YSLEER. The CDR3 sequence is CASSYELKGMGSEFF. CDR3 sequence (DNA): TGCGCCAGCAGCTACGAACTGAAAGGAATGGGGTCTGAGTTCTTC.

Ten or more counts support this clonotype. The chain couples TRBV9 to TRBJ1-6; D is unclear. The CDR3 runs 14 residues. Trimming stripped 0 bases from V and 7 bases from J, with 8 bases between. CDR1 and CDR2 from the germline V gene are SGDLS and YYNGEE. The CDR3, as DNA: TGTGCCAGCAGCGTAGCCAGGAACAATTCACCCCTCCACTTT. This translates into CASSVARNNSPLHF.

Here the CDR3 DNA reads TGTGCCAGCAGCTTAGCGGTCGCTACTAACTATGGCTACACCTTC. It translates to CASSLAVATNYGYTF. This chain links TRBV7-9 with TRBJ1-2, with D hard to call. The V gene lost 0 bases and the J gene lost 0 bases, with 8 bases spanning the gap. The CDR3 is 15 amino acids. The germline V gene has CDR1 SEHNR and CDR2 FQNEAQ (reference sequence). Together with reference TRBV7-9 and TRBJ1-2, the CDR3 gives the full variable domain: DTGVSQNPRHKITKRGQNVTFRCDPISEHNRLYWYRQTLGQGPEFLTYFQNEAQLEKSRLLSDRFSAERPKGSFSTLEIQRTEQGDSAMYLCASSLAVATNYGYTFGSGTRLTVV.

The chain recombines TRBV28 with TRBJ2-5, with 7 nucleotides matching TRBD2. With 7 bases clipped from V and 5 bases from J, the junction kept 13 bases outside the gene matches. The CDR3 runs 15 residues. Germline lookup yields CDR1 MDHEN and CDR2 SYDVKM. CDR3 nucleotides: TGTGCCAGCACCCCTCAGACGGGACTAAGGGAGACCCAGTACTTC. Amino acids: CASTPQTGLRETQYF.

The rearrangement links TRBV5-1 to TRBJ2-7; D possibly matches TRBD1 or TRBD2 (6 bases each). Germline loops: CDR1 SGHRS, CDR2 YFSETQ. V lost 6 bases and J lost 7, with 20 bases in between. CDR3 size: 14 residues. In DNA, the CDR3 is TGCGCCAGCACCTCGGGGGCGGGGAAGCGGGAGCAGTACTTC. Protein sequence: CASTSGAGKREQYF.

There are many counts of this clonotype. The genes are TRBV25-1 and TRBJ1-2, with TRBD1 matching over 7 bases. Per the germline V gene, CDR1 is MGHDK and CDR2 is SYGVNS. The V and J ends lost 5 bases and 2 bases, in that order; junction bases with no gene match: 5. The CDR3 length is 14 residues. In DNA, the CDR3 is TGTGCCAGCAGTCCCGACAGGGTGAACTATGGCTACACCTTC. It encodes CASSPDRVNYGYTF.

The chain employs TRBV5-1 and TRBJ2-3; perhaps TRBD1 as D (6 bases). Deletions cut 0 bases from V and 2 bases from J, with 16 bases between. The CDR3 sequence is 17 residues long. Germline V gene sequence: CDR1 SGHRS, CDR2 YFSETQ. The CDR3: CASSLASDRHPTDTQYF. The DNA for the CDR3 is TGCGCCAGCAGCTTGGCTTCAGACAGGCACCCCACAGATACGCAGTATTTT.

The chain joins TRBV2 to TRBJ2-7, with a tentative D call TRBD2 (7 bases). The ends were cut back, 5 bases at V and 6 bases at J, with 11 bases in the middle. CDR1 SNHLY and CDR2 FYNNEI come from the germline V gene. The CDR3 is 12 amino acids. The CDR3 spells CASSPGEGEQYF. The CDR3 region has the DNA TGTGCCAGCAGTCCAGGGGAGGGCGAGCAGTACTTC. Full variable domain (remainder filled in from reference TRBV2 and TRBJ2-7): EPEVTQTPSHQVTQMGQEVILRCVPISNHLYFYWYRQILGQKVEFLVSFYNNEISEKSEIFDDQFSVERPDGSNFTLKIRSTKLEDSAMYFCASSPGEGEQYFGPGTRLTVT.

The chain recombines TRBV9 with TRBJ1-2, with D maybe TRBD1 (5 bases). V was shortened by 4 bases and J by 8 bases, with 15 bases between the two germline ends. In germline, CDR1 is SGDLS, CDR2 YYNGEE. The CDR3 length is 13 residues. This CDR3 reads CASSPVGTSGYTF. The CDR3 region has the DNA TGTGCCAGCAGCCCAGTCGGGACTAGCGGCTACACCTTC.

This clonotype was detected many times. The V and J genes are TRBV2 and TRBJ1-5; D uncertain. The V gene lost 5 bases and the J gene lost 2 bases, with 13 bases spanning the gap. Germline V gene data show CDR1 as SNHLY and CDR2 as FYNNEI. CDR3 length: 15 amino acids. The CDR3 region is CASSWGGRGNQPQHF. CDR3 DNA sequence: TGTGCCAGCAGTTGGGGAGGAAGAGGCAATCAGCCCCAGCATTTT.

This clonotype was seen ten or more times. V usage is TRBV24-1 and J usage is TRBJ2-1; D ambiguous. There are 12 residues in the CDR3. Germline V lookup: CDR1 KGHDR, CDR2 SFDVKD. Trimming removed 9 bases at V and 4 bases at J, with 9 bases between. The CDR3: CATLGPYNEQFF. The CDR3 nucleotides read TGTGCCACCCTAGGTCCTTACAATGAGCAGTTCTTC.

There are a few counts of this clonotype. This chain connects TRBV20-1 to TRBJ2-5; 8 nucleotides agree with TRBD2. V shed 1 base and J 2 bases; nucleotides not matched to a gene: 6. CDR3 length: 15 residues. The germline V gene has CDR1 DFQATT and CDR2 SNEGSKA (reference sequence). The CDR3 protein is CSARGASGYQETQYF. The CDR3 DNA sequence: TGCAGTGCTAGAGGGGCTAGCGGGTATCAAGAGACCCAGTACTTC.

The chain combines TRBV20-1 with TRBJ2-7, with 16 bases identical to TRBD2. Germline V lookup: CDR1 DFQATT, CDR2 SNEGSKA (reference sequence). The CDR3 contains 16 residues. The V gene end was trimmed by 4 bases and the J gene end by 4 bases; junction bases not matched to a gene: 7. CDR3 sequence reads: CSAMGTSGRERYEQYF. As DNA, the CDR3 is TGCAGTGCTATGGGGACTAGCGGGAGGGAGAGGTACGAGCAGTACTTC.

This clonotype was observed many times. J is TRBJ1-5 and V is TRBV7-2, with D possibly being TRBD1 (5 bases). Germline values: CDR1 SGHTA, CDR2 FQGNSA. Trimming stripped 7 bases from V and 0 bases from J, with 22 bases between. The CDR3 is 18 amino acids. CDR3 sequence reads: CASIVTGTENFSNQPQHF. The CDR3 DNA reads TGTGCCAGCATTGTTACCGGGACGGAAAATTTTAGCAATCAGCCCCAGCATTTT. The entire variable domain, with the rest obtained from reference TRBV7-2 and TRBJ1-5, is as follows: GAGVSQSPSNKVTEKGKDVELRCDPISGHTALYWYRQSLGQGLEFLIYFQGNSAPDKSGLPSDRFSAERTGGSVSTLTIQRTQQEDSAVYLCASIVTGTENFSNQPQHFGDGTRLSIL.